Below are 32 T cell receptor beta chains sequenced from a single sample in a study of blood T cell repertoires in COVID-19. Using immunoSEQ multiplex PCR, the repertoire was profiled, and TCRdb retains in-frame clones only, with some absent. The sample contains about 370,000 clones, roughly 90% of which appear only once. The sequencing input was PBMCs or T cells enriched from blood (not recorded which). These receptors originate from a woman between 40 and 50 years old who had been exposed to COVID-19.

In its sample, this clone was seen once. The chain has TRBV5-6 and TRBJ2-1, with D maybe TRBD2 (6 bases). The CDR3 has 16 amino acids. V lost 4 bases to trimming and J lost 12 bases, with 26 bases between them. The V gene's germline CDR1 is SGHDT and CDR2 YYEEEE. The CDR3 nucleotides read TGTGCCAGCAGCAGATGGACGGGAACCTCGTCGGAGGGGCAGTTCTTC. Protein product: CASSRWTGTSSEGQFF.

V usage is TRBV7-2 and J usage is TRBJ1-5; D uncertain. Germline loops: CDR1 SGHTA, CDR2 FQGNSA. The CDR3 totals 13 residues. V lost 1 base and J lost 7, with 8 bases in between. Here the CDR3 DNA reads TGTGCCAGCAGCTTAGGAGGGAAACAGCCCCAGCATTTT. This gives the protein CASSLGGKQPQHF. Full variable domain (missing parts from reference TRBV7-2 and TRBJ1-5): GAGVSQSPSNKVTEKGKDVELRCDPISGHTALYWYRQSLGQGLEFLIYFQGNSAPDKSGLPSDRFSAERTGGSVSTLTIQRTQQEDSAVYLCASSLGGKQPQHFGDGTRLSIL.

The chain uses TRBV30 and TRBJ2-7, with unresolved D. Germline V gives CDR1 GTSNPN, CDR2 SVGIG (reference sequence). The CDR3 totals 12 residues. The V end lost 0 bases, the J end lost 3 bases, and 6 bases lay between the germline ends. CDR3 DNA sequence: TGTGCCTGGAGTGTTAATCTCTACGAGCAGTACTTC. Translation: CAWSVNLYEQYF.

This clone turned up a few times. CDR3 loop: CASSPPGGFEQYF. CDR3 DNA: TGTGCCAGTAGTCCCCCTGGGGGCTTCGAGCAGTACTTC. The chain recombines TRBV19 with TRBJ2-7; possibly TRBD1 for D (6 bases). The CDR3 extends over 13 amino acids. CDR1 and CDR2 from the germline V gene are LNHDA and SQIVND (reference sequence). V gave up 5 bases and J gave up 6 bases, with 14 bases separating them.

The chain employs TRBV6-6 and TRBJ1-2; TRBD1 matches 8 bases. V lost 4 bases to trimming and J lost 5 bases; unmatched junction nucleotides: 6. The CDR3 contains 14 residues. Per germline, CDR1 MNHNY and CDR2 SVGAGI (reference sequence). The CDR3 region is CASSSDRGGYGYTF. The CDR3 nucleotides are TGTGCCAGCAGTTCCGACAGGGGTGGGTATGGCTACACCTTC.

This chain links TRBV7-9 with TRBJ2-2, with D possibly matching TRBD2 (6 bases). Trimming took off 6 bases at V and 3 bases at J, with 17 bases between the two ends. CDR1 is SEHNR, CDR2 FQNEAQ, per germline (reference sequence). This CDR3 is 16 amino acids long. CDR3 nucleotide sequence: TGTGCCAGCAGGTTACTTAGCCGCGGGGACACCGGGGAGCTGTTTTTT. Residues: CASRLLSRGDTGELFF.

The V gene is TRBV5-5, the J gene TRBJ2-1; 9 bases are shared with TRBD1. Germline V CDR1 and CDR2: SGHKS, YYEKEE (reference sequence). The CDR3 has 14 amino acids. Trimming took 4 bases from V and 6 from J; bases not matched to a gene: 5. This chain's CDR3 is CASSPDRGSNEQFF. The CDR3 DNA is TGTGCCAGCAGCCCGGACAGGGGAAGCAATGAGCAGTTCTTC.

CDR3 loop: CASSLAGGIPGLEEKLFF. CDR3 bases: TGCGCCAGCAGCTTGGCCGGTGGGATTCCAGGGCTAGAGGAAAAACTGTTTTTT. V gene TRBV5-1 combines with J gene TRBJ1-4; weak D call: TRBD1 (5 bases). The germline V gene encodes CDR1 SGHRS and CDR2 YFSETQ. V was cut by 0 bases and J by 8 bases, with 23 bases left in between. This CDR3 has 18 residues.

V is TRBV7-6 and J is TRBJ1-4; D is uncertain. CDR1 and CDR2 (germline): SGHVS, FNYEAQ. The CDR3 loop spans 16 amino acids. V was shortened by 5 bases and J by 8 bases, with 21 bases between the two germline ends. The CDR3 loop reads CASSPGGSGLGEKLFF. The CDR3 DNA is TGTGCCAGCAGCCCAGGTGGGAGTGGCCTGGGAGAAAAACTGTTTTTT.

The chain combines TRBV11-3 with TRBJ1-1; unclear D gene. This CDR3 region has 14 residues. Germline assignment: CDR1 SGHNT and CDR2 YENEEA. Trimming cost V 1 base and J 4 bases, with 10 bases left between them. This CDR3 reads CASSLVGSSTEAFF. The CDR3 DNA sequence: TGTGCCAGCAGCTTAGTTGGCTCCTCCACTGAAGCTTTCTTT.

This chain connects TRBV7-3 to TRBJ2-5, with a weak D call TRBD1 (6 bases). The germline V gene encodes CDR1 SGHTA and CDR2 FQGTGA. This CDR3 comprises 13 residues. Between the trimmed V and J ends, which lost 5 bases and 5 bases, there was a span of 12 bases. The CDR3: CASSHRTAETQYF. The DNA for the CDR3 is TGTGCCAGCAGCCACAGGACAGCCGAGACCCAGTACTTC. Variable domain in full (rest from reference TRBV7-3 and TRBJ2-5): GAGVSQTPSNKVTEKGKYVELRCDPISGHTALYWYRQSLGQGPEFLIYFQGTGAADDSGLPNDRFFAVRPEGSVSTLKIQRTERGDSAVYLCASSHRTAETQYFGPGTRLLVL.

The rearrangement links TRBV2 to TRBJ1-5, with D maybe TRBD1 (6 bases). This CDR3 has 14 amino acids. Looked up from germline, CDR1 is SNHLY and CDR2 is FYNNEI. With 6 bases removed from V and 7 bases from J, the gap between germline ends came to 16 bases. The CDR3 sequence: CASSQQGKNQPQHF. The DNA of the CDR3 is TGTGCCAGCAGCCAACAGGGAAAGAACCAGCCCCAGCATTTT.

The chain uses TRBV19 and TRBJ1-1; D uncertain. V was trimmed by 6 bases and J by 0 bases, leaving 11 bases between them. In germline, CDR1 is LNHDA, CDR2 SQIVND (reference sequence). The CDR3 covers 14 residues. CDR3 nucleotides: TGTGCCAGTAGGTCGGGTGGAGTGAACACTGAAGCTTTCTTT. Protein product: CASRSGGVNTEAFF.

V is TRBV15 and J is TRBJ1-1; D is possibly TRBD1 (6 bases). This CDR3 comprises 15 residues. Looked up from germline, CDR1 is LNHNV and CDR2 is YYDKDF (reference sequence). V was pared by 0 bases and J by 1 base, with 9 bases between. The CDR3, as DNA: TGTGCCACCAGCAGAGATGGGGGGGCGAACACTGAAGCTTTCTTT. Residues: CATSRDGGANTEAFF.

This chain joins TRBV12-5 and TRBJ2-1; no reliable D call. V lost 5 bases and J 12 bases, leaving 17 bases between the germline ends. Looked up from germline, CDR1 is LGHNT and CDR2 is FRNRAP. The CDR3 is 13 amino acids. The CDR3 bases are TGTGCTAGTGGTCCATCCAACAGATTCCGGCAGTTCTTC. Translating gives CASGPSNRFRQFF.

J is TRBJ2-1 and V is TRBV11-3; the D gene is possibly TRBD2 (5 bases). The CDR3 sequence is 13 residues long. V lost 3 bases and J 6 bases, leaving 9 bases between the germline ends. The germline V gene has CDR1 SGHNT and CDR2 YENEEA. The CDR3 reads CASSFGELNEQFF. The CDR3 bases are TGTGCCAGCAGCTTTGGGGAGCTCAATGAGCAGTTCTTC.

This chain uses TRBV2 with TRBJ2-1; D might be TRBD2 (6 bases). The CDR3 spans 15 residues. The V gene's germline CDR1 is SNHLY and CDR2 FYNNEI. V was clipped by 7 bases and J by 8 bases, with 21 bases between them. The chain's CDR3 is CASIPRLVASHEQFF. CDR3 nucleotide sequence: TGTGCCAGCATCCCGAGACTAGTGGCGAGCCATGAGCAGTTCTTC.

The chain employs TRBV11-2 and TRBJ2-3; TRBD2 matches 13 bases. The CDR3 length is 15 residues. J was trimmed by 3 bases and V by 5 bases; bases with no gene match: 2. Looked up from germline, CDR1 is SGHAT and CDR2 is FQNNGV. CDR3 in amino acids: CASSRLAGGTDTQYF. In nucleotides, the CDR3 is TGTGCCAGCAGCCGACTAGCGGGGGGTACAGATACGCAGTATTTT. Full variable domain (rest looked up from reference TRBV11-2 and TRBJ2-3): EAGVAQSPRYKIIEKRQSVAFWCNPISGHATLYWYQQILGQGPKLLIQFQNNGVVDDSQLPKDRFSAERLKGVDSTLKIQPAKLEDSAVYLCASSRLAGGTDTQYFGPGTRLTVL.

The chain links TRBV7-2 to TRBJ1-1, with 7 bases matching TRBD1. This CDR3 is built from 16 residues. Germline CDR1 is SGHTA and CDR2 is FQGNSA. Germline trimming cut 2 bases from V and 0 bases from J; bases unmatched to any gene: 6. The CDR3 spells CASSLPTGALNTEAFF. DNA for the CDR3: TGTGCCAGCAGCTTACCCACAGGGGCTTTGAACACTGAAGCTTTCTTT.

This sequence joins TRBV5-1 and TRBJ1-2; 9 positions match TRBD1. This CDR3 is built from 13 residues. Germline assignment: CDR1 SGHRS and CDR2 YFSETQ. V shed 2 bases and J 6 bases; nucleotides not matched to a gene: 2. Written as DNA, the CDR3 is TGCGCCAGCAGCTTACAGGGGGCGAATGGCTACACCTTC. Its protein is CASSLQGANGYTF.

This CDR3 is CASSPGQGLRETQYF. The CDR3 DNA reads TGTGCCAGTAGTCCGGGACAGGGGCTCAGGGAGACCCAGTACTTC. The chain joins TRBV19 to TRBJ2-5; TRBD1 matches at 10 bases. This CDR3 is built from 15 residues. Germline lookup yields CDR1 LNHDA and CDR2 SQIVND (reference sequence). The ends lost 5 bases at V and 5 bases at J; junction bases unmatched: 8. The complete variable domain, with remaining parts taken from reference TRBV19 and TRBJ2-5, reads DGGITQSPKYLFRKEGQNVTLSCEQNLNHDAMYWYRQDPGQGLRLIYYSQIVNDFQKGDIAEGYSVSREKKESFPLTVTSAQKNPTAFYLCASSPGQGLRETQYFGPGTRLLVL.

The rearrangement uses TRBV2 and TRBJ1-2; D is uncertain. Trimming stripped 1 base from V and 5 bases from J, with 8 bases between. The germline V gene encodes CDR1 SNHLY and CDR2 FYNNEI. The CDR3 length is 13 residues. The CDR3 is CASSEGTAYGYTF. As DNA, the CDR3 is TGTGCCAGCAGTGAAGGTACAGCTTATGGCTACACCTTC.

This rearrangement joins TRBV5-1 to TRBJ1-2, with D uncertain. Germline CDR1 SGHRS, CDR2 YFSETQ. Between the trimmed V and J ends, which lost 0 bases and 4 bases, there was a span of 13 bases. The CDR3 runs 15 residues. CDR3 sequence (DNA): TGCGCCAGCAGCTTGGAGGGAGAGGGCCTCTATGGCTACACCTTC. Translating gives CASSLEGEGLYGYTF.

The chain employs TRBV2 and TRBJ2-3; 7 nucleotides align to TRBD2. The J segment lost 6 bases and the V segment lost 1 base, leaving 4 bases of the junction unmatched. In germline, CDR1 is SNHLY, CDR2 FYNNEI. The CDR3 spans 14 residues. The CDR3: CASSEDLSGDTQYF. The CDR3 bases are TGTGCCAGCAGTGAAGATCTTAGCGGGGATACGCAGTATTTT.

The rearrangement uses TRBV11-2 and TRBJ2-1, with D possibly being TRBD2 (6 bases). The CDR3 has 13 amino acids. Between the trimmed V and J ends, which lost 5 bases and 7 bases, there was a span of 12 bases. Germline loops: CDR1 SGHAT, CDR2 FQNNGV. The CDR3: CASSRSGTNEQFF. CDR3 DNA: TGTGCCAGCAGCAGATCCGGGACTAATGAGCAGTTCTTC.

This chain connects TRBV4-1 to TRBJ1-2; 7 bases agree with TRBD1. The CDR3 has 14 amino acids. Germline-derived CDR1 and CDR2 are MGHRA and YSYEKL. Losses at the gene ends were 4 bases for V and 2 bases for J; bases not matched to a gene: 4. The CDR3 sequence is CASSPQDRNYGYTF. The CDR3 nucleotides are TGCGCCAGCAGCCCGCAGGACAGGAACTATGGCTACACCTTC.

The V and J genes are TRBV3-1 (or the pseudogene TRBV3-2) and TRBJ1-2; TRBD1 matches 12 bases. This CDR3 is built from 14 residues. Germline trimming cut 5 bases from V and 7 bases from J; bases unmatched to any gene: 5. Germline V gene lookup returns CDR1 LGHDT and CDR2 YNNKEL (reference sequence). CDR3 sequence (DNA): TGTGCCAGCAGCTCGGGACAGGGGGCAGGTGGCTACACCTTC. This encodes CASSSGQGAGGYTF.

The chain is built from TRBV11-3 and TRBJ1-1; the match to TRBD1 covers 7 bases. Trimming took 1 base from V and 5 from J; bases not matched to a gene: 13. The CDR3 runs to 17 residues. CDR1 and CDR2 from the germline V gene are SGHNT and YENEEA. The chain's CDR3 is CASSLVRQANRGTEAFF. DNA of the CDR3: TGTGCCAGCAGCTTAGTGCGACAGGCCAACAGGGGAACTGAAGCTTTCTTT.

This chain joins TRBV12-5 and TRBJ1-4; 9 nucleotides match TRBD1. CDR3 length equals 16 residues. V dropped 2 bases and J dropped 8; count of bases not matched to a gene: 9. Germline CDR1 LGHNT, CDR2 FRNRAP. The CDR3 sequence: CASGLYLTGGGEKLFF. DNA for the CDR3: TGTGCTAGTGGTTTGTACCTGACAGGGGGTGGGGAAAAACTGTTTTTT.

This rearrangement joins TRBV21-1 to TRBJ1-5; the table assigns TRBD1, which was not confirmed against the DNA. TRBV21-1 constitutes a pseudogene. The CDR3 sequence is 17 residues long. The CDR3 sequence: CASSKGQGAASNQPQHF. The CDR3 nucleotides read TGTGCCAGCAGCAAGGGACAGGGGGCTGCTAGCAATCAGCCCCAGCATTTT.

The chain has TRBV15 and TRBJ2-7; D unclear. Trimming stripped 1 base from V and 1 base from J, with 5 bases between. Looked up from germline, CDR1 is LNHNV and CDR2 is YYDKDF (reference sequence). This CDR3 spans 13 amino acids. The CDR3 DNA reads TGTGCCACCAGCAGAGGGCTTTCCTACGAGCAGTACTTC. This gives the protein CATSRGLSYEQYF.

CDR3 sequence: CASSTMTGLGGYTF. The CDR3 DNA sequence: TGTGCCAGTAGCACAATGACAGGTCTCGGAGGCTACACCTTC. The chain couples TRBV19 to TRBJ1-2; tentative D call: TRBD1 (6 bases). Germline CDR1 and CDR2: LNHDA and SQIVND (reference sequence). The CDR3 runs 14 residues. Trimming cost V 6 bases and J 8 bases, with 19 bases left between them.